A single sample is the source of the 27 T cell receptor beta chains below, sequenced in a study of blood T cell repertoires in COVID-19. Produced via immunoSEQ multiplex PCR; TCRdb's table is partial and in-frame only. Found here are 95,000 to 150,000 clones, approximately 83% of them singletons; the top ten hold 12%. The source material was peripheral blood. The receptors come from a man between 60 and 70 years old with acute or convalescent COVID-19.

This chain connects TRBV10-3 to TRBJ2-1; D is ambiguous. This CDR3 comprises 13 residues. V lost 8 bases to trimming and J lost 7 bases, with 15 bases between them. From germline, CDR1 is ENHRY and CDR2 SYGVKD. The CDR3 DNA reads as TGTGCCATCGGGCGAAACGAAGATAATGAGCAGTTCTTC. Its translation is CAIGRNEDNEQFF.

The V gene is TRBV10-3, the J gene TRBJ2-7; 12 bases align to TRBD1. The germline CDR1 and CDR2 sequences are ENHRY and SYGVKD. This CDR3 is built from 14 residues. J gave up 7 bases and V 6 bases, and 7 bases lay outside the gene matches. CDR3 amino acids: CAIRAGQGAYEQYF. Here the CDR3 DNA reads TGTGCCATCAGAGCGGGACAGGGGGCGTATGAGCAGTACTTC.

V gene TRBV28 combines with J gene TRBJ2-7, with 11 bases lining up with TRBD2. CDR3 size: 19 residues. The trim removed 4 bases at V and 3 bases at J, leaving 17 bases unmatched. Germline V CDR1 and CDR2: MDHEN, SYDVKM. CDR3 loop: CASSSAGLADSWGGYEQYF. CDR3 DNA: TGTGCCAGCAGTTCCGCGGGACTAGCGGACTCCTGGGGGGGCTACGAGCAGTACTTC.

The J gene is TRBJ2-3, the V gene TRBV11-3; 9 nucleotides match TRBD1. With V trimmed by 5 bases and J by 3 bases, 3 bases remained unmatched. CDR1 SGHNT and CDR2 YENEEA come from the germline V gene. The CDR3 runs 14 residues. The CDR3 DNA reads as TGTGCCAGCAGCACAGGGGGCGCGACAGATACGCAGTATTTT. Translation: CASSTGGATDTQYF.

This chain links TRBV6-2 or TRBV6-3 with TRBJ2-7, with 10 positions matching TRBD2. The CDR3 consists of 15 residues. Per germline, CDR1 MNHEY and CDR2 SVGEGT. V lost 6 bases to trimming and J lost 4 bases; unmatched junction nucleotides: 9. DNA of the CDR3: TGTGCCAGCAGCCAGCGGGAGGGCCTGGGGTACGAGCAGTACTTC. Protein sequence: CASSQREGLGYEQYF.

V usage is TRBV28 and J usage is TRBJ1-1, with a tentative D call TRBD1 (6 bases). The V end was cut by 7 bases, the J end by 2 bases, with 11 bases between. This CDR3 has 13 residues. Germline values: CDR1 MDHEN, CDR2 SYDVKM. CDR3 bases: TGTGCCAGCACCTGGGGGGGCAACACTGAAGCTTTCTTT. Residues: CASTWGGNTEAFF.

The genes are TRBV28 and TRBJ2-7, with TRBD2 as a possible D gene (6 bases). This CDR3 region has 12 residues. V was shortened by 8 bases and J by 3 bases, with 11 bases between the two germline ends. Per germline, CDR1 MDHEN and CDR2 SYDVKM. In DNA form, the CDR3 reads TGTGCCAGCTCACTAGCAATCTACGAGCAGTACTTC. Translation gives CASSLAIYEQYF.

V usage is TRBV28 and J usage is TRBJ1-2, with 10 positions matching TRBD1. CDR1 is MDHEN and CDR2 is SYDVKM in the germline V gene. V lost 6 bases to trimming and J lost 4 bases; unmatched junction nucleotides: 5. The CDR3 loop spans 14 amino acids. The CDR3 sequence: CASRETGGSYGYTF. The CDR3, as DNA: TGTGCCAGCAGAGAGACAGGGGGCTCCTATGGCTACACCTTC.

The rearrangement joins TRBV4-1 to TRBJ1-1; 8 positions match TRBD1. CDR3 length: 16 amino acids. J gave up 0 bases and V 2 bases, and 5 bases lay outside the gene matches. CDR1 and CDR2 from the germline V gene are MGHRA and YSYEKL. CDR3 in amino acids: CASSQWGQALNTEAFF. CDR3 nucleotides: TGCGCCAGCAGCCAATGGGGACAGGCCCTGAACACTGAAGCTTTCTTT.

The rearrangement links TRBV6-6 to TRBJ2-2, with D uncertain. The V end lost 8 bases, the J end lost 0 bases, and 4 bases lay between the germline ends. The germline V gene has CDR1 MNHNY and CDR2 SVGAGI (reference sequence). The CDR3 contains 12 residues. The CDR3 nucleotides are TGTGCCAGCCAGGCGAACACCGGGGAGCTGTTTTTT. It codes for CASQANTGELFF.

The rearrangement joins TRBV9 to TRBJ1-2, with 10 positions matching TRBD1. Germline V CDR1 and CDR2: SGDLS, YYNGEE. V lost 0 bases to trimming and J lost 8 bases; unmatched junction nucleotides: 10. The CDR3 runs 16 residues. CDR3 sequence: CASSVVGQGPLGGYTF. CDR3 sequence (DNA): TGTGCCAGCAGCGTAGTGGGACAGGGGCCCCTGGGGGGCTACACCTTC.

This clone was seen more than once but under ten times. The chain has TRBV5-5 and TRBJ1-5, with 7 bases lining up with TRBD1. The germline CDR1 and CDR2 sequences are SGHKS and YYEKEE (reference sequence). The CDR3 is 15 amino acids. J lost 5 bases, V lost 4 bases, and 9 bases had no gene match. The CDR3 loop reads CASSNWRTGDQPQHF. DNA of the CDR3: TGTGCCAGCAGCAACTGGCGGACAGGAGATCAGCCCCAGCATTTT.

J is TRBJ2-7 and V is TRBV27; TRBD1 is a possible D gene (6 bases). CDR3 length equals 15 residues. Germline lookup yields CDR1 MNHEY and CDR2 SMNVEV (reference sequence). V was trimmed by 0 bases and J by 3 bases, leaving 12 bases between them. Here the CDR3 reads CASSLSGDIYYEQYF. The CDR3 DNA is TGTGCCAGCAGTTTATCAGGGGACATATACTACGAGCAGTACTTC.

The chain joins TRBV28 to TRBJ1-6; 10 positions match TRBD1. Trimming removed 6 bases from V and 9 bases from J; junction bases left unmatched: 8. Germline V gene lookup returns CDR1 MDHEN and CDR2 SYDVKM. This CDR3 contains 15 residues. This CDR3 is CASRPGQGVFSPLHF. The CDR3 bases are TGTGCCAGCAGACCCGGACAGGGGGTGTTTTCACCCCTCCACTTT. Full variable domain (missing parts from reference TRBV28 and TRBJ1-6): DVKVTQSSRYLVKRTGEKVFLECVQDMDHENMFWYRQDPGLGLRLIYFSYDVKMKEKGDIPEGYSVSREKKERFSLILESASTNQTSMYLCASRPGQGVFSPLHFGNGTRLTVT.

The chain employs TRBV28 and TRBJ2-1, with TRBD2 matching 8 bases. Germline CDR1 is MDHEN and CDR2 is SYDVKM. V was clipped by 6 bases and J by 4 bases; unmatched bases: 14. The CDR3 length is 17 residues. In DNA form, the CDR3 reads TGTGCCAGCAGCTCCGGCCTAACTAGCGGTGGGTACAATGAGCAGTTCTTC. This translates into CASSSGLTSGGYNEQFF.

This rearrangement joins TRBV25-1 to TRBJ2-7; D uncertain. Per germline, CDR1 MGHDK and CDR2 SYGVNS. V lost 3 bases, J lost 4 bases, and 4 bases lay in between. This CDR3 has 11 residues. Written as DNA, the CDR3 is TGTGCCAGCAGTGACAGGTACGAGCAGTACTTC. Its protein is CASSDRYEQYF.

By share of the sample, this clone is medium-sized (0.01 to 0.1%). V and J are TRBV6-4 and TRBJ2-1; TRBD2 agrees at 10 bases. Germline CDR1 reads MRHNA; CDR2 reads SNTAGT. The CDR3 spans 15 residues. V gave up 3 bases and J gave up 7 bases; unmatched junction bases: 6. The CDR3 is CASSELAGEPNEQFF. Here the CDR3 DNA reads TGTGCCAGCAGTGAGCTAGCGGGAGAACCAAATGAGCAGTTCTTC.

The chain is built from TRBV30 and TRBJ2-7; 10 nucleotides match TRBD1. This CDR3 is built from 13 residues. The germline V gene encodes CDR1 GTSNPN and CDR2 SVGIG (reference sequence). With 5 bases clipped from V and 7 bases from J, the junction kept 8 bases outside the gene matches. The CDR3 loop reads CAWDRGRAGEQYF. The CDR3 DNA reads as TGTGCCTGGGACAGGGGGCGAGCTGGTGAGCAGTACTTC. Full variable domain (outside the CDR3, taken from reference TRBV30 and TRBJ2-7): SQTIHQWPATLVQPVGSPLSLECTVEGTSNPNLYWYRQAAGRGLQLLFYSVGIGQISSEVPQNLSASRPQDRQFILSSKKLLLSDSGFYLCAWDRGRAGEQYFGPGTRLTVT.

The V gene is TRBV30, the J gene TRBJ1-1; 7 bases map to TRBD1. V lost 5 bases to trimming and J lost 4 bases; unmatched junction nucleotides: 7. The CDR3 runs to 13 residues. Germline values: CDR1 GTSNPN, CDR2 SVGIG (reference sequence). The CDR3 protein is CAWHRGPGTEAFF. The CDR3 region has the DNA TGTGCCTGGCATAGGGGGCCCGGCACTGAAGCTTTCTTT.

V usage is TRBV5-4 and J usage is TRBJ2-3; a possible D gene is TRBD1 (5 bases). The CDR3 has 15 residues. Germline V CDR1 and CDR2: SGHNT, YYREEE (reference sequence). Trimming cost V 3 bases and J 7 bases, with 18 bases left between them. The CDR3 region is CASSSRGGILNTQYF. The CDR3 coding sequence is TGTGCCAGCAGCTCTAGGGGTGGGATTCTAAATACGCAGTATTTT.

The CDR3 sequence: CASSESQAGGGDTQYF. The CDR3 bases are TGTGCCAGCAGTGAAAGTCAAGCGGGAGGAGGAGATACGCAGTATTTT. The V and J genes are TRBV2 and TRBJ2-3; 9 nucleotides agree with TRBD2. Trimming took 2 bases from V and 5 from J; bases not matched to a gene: 8. This CDR3 is built from 16 residues. Germline V lookup: CDR1 SNHLY, CDR2 FYNNEI.

This chain joins TRBV6-5 and TRBJ1-2, with 9 bases that match TRBD1. The V gene end was trimmed by 6 bases and the J gene end by 5 bases; junction bases not matched to a gene: 4. Germline lookup yields CDR1 MNHEY and CDR2 SVGAGI. The CDR3 has 13 amino acids. CDR3 sequence (DNA): TGTGCCAGCAGGGGGACAGGGAGGTATGGCTACACCTTC. It encodes CASRGTGRYGYTF.

V and J are TRBV5-4 and TRBJ2-5; 9 bases line up with TRBD1. The V gene's germline CDR1 is SGHNT and CDR2 YYREEE (reference sequence). After removal of 2 bases from V and 5 bases from J, the junction contained 7 bases not matched to a gene. The CDR3 covers 15 residues. This CDR3 reads CASSFGQGNRETQYF. The DNA for the CDR3 is TGTGCCAGCAGCTTTGGACAGGGGAACAGGGAGACCCAGTACTTC.

The V and J genes are TRBV28 and TRBJ2-2; TRBD2 matches 9 bases. Germline V gene lookup returns CDR1 MDHEN and CDR2 SYDVKM. The J segment lost 2 bases and the V segment lost 8 bases, leaving 6 bases of the junction unmatched. The CDR3 sequence is 15 residues long. The CDR3 coding sequence is TGTGCCAGCCGAATAGCGGGAGTAAACACCGGGGAGCTGTTTTTT. Amino acids: CASRIAGVNTGELFF. The full variable domain, in which reference TRBV28 and TRBJ2-2 provide the parts outside the CDR3, is DVKVTQSSRYLVKRTGEKVFLECVQDMDHENMFWYRQDPGLGLRLIYFSYDVKMKEKGDIPEGYSVSREKKERFSLILESASTNQTSMYLCASRIAGVNTGELFFGEGSRLTVL.

This rearrangement joins TRBV5-1 to TRBJ1-1, with D perhaps TRBD1 (5 bases). The CDR3 is 14 amino acids. The germline V and J ends were trimmed by 1 base and 3 bases, with 10 bases remaining between them. Germline lookup yields CDR1 SGHRS and CDR2 YFSETQ. The CDR3 nucleotides are TGCGCCAGCAGCTTGCAGGGTGGGGACACTGAAGCTTTCTTT. This encodes CASSLQGGDTEAFF.

The genes are TRBV7-2 and TRBJ2-2; maybe TRBD2 (6 bases). The germline gives CDR1 SGHTA, CDR2 FQGNSA. This CDR3 contains 12 residues. Trimming stripped 6 bases from V and 8 bases from J, with 10 bases between. The CDR3 DNA sequence: TGTGCCAGCAGTCCGGGGAGGGGGGAGCTGTTTTTT. This gives the protein CASSPGRGELFF.

J is TRBJ2-3 and V is TRBV20-1, with D possibly TRBD2 on 6 matching bases. Germline-derived CDR1 and CDR2 are DFQATT and SNEGSKA (reference sequence). The V gene lost 3 bases and the J gene lost 11 bases, with 12 bases spanning the gap. The CDR3 has 11 amino acids. CDR3 sequence reads: CSASKLGGQYF. CDR3 sequence (DNA): TGCAGTGCTAGTAAGCTCGGGGGGCAGTATTTT.